These T cell receptor beta chains were read from a single sample in a study of cytomegalovirus exposure and HLA in healthy donors. TCRdb keeps only in-frame clones here, not all; method: immunoSEQ multiplex PCR. In the table there are 200,000 or so clones, 78% of which are singletons. The specimen sequenced was PBMCs. The origin of the receptors is a young woman in good health and CMV-seropositive. The conserved cysteine and the conserved F or W are not part of the CDR3 here. D genes are given only for firm matches.

>TRBD1|TRBJ1-5|TRBV2
ASSWGQGKNNQPQH
>TRBD1|TRBJ1-3|TRBV7-9
ASSLLRDRESGNTIY
>TRBD1|TRBJ1-2|TRBV5-5
ASSYNRDSLL
>NA|TRBJ2-1|TRBV5-4
ASSLLAGRREQF
>NA|TRBJ1-4|TRBV5-6
ASSFRVGAFNEKLF
>NA|TRBJ2-1|TRBV5-4
ASREFYNEQF
>NA|TRBJ1-2|TRBV25-1
ASQTHLQLSYGYT
>NA|TRBJ2-1|TRBV7-9
ASSLEGGAYNEQF
>TRBD1|TRBJ1-1|TRBV7-9
ASSSNRGPNTEAF
>NA|TRBJ2-1|TRBV11-2
ASITSSGDNEQF
>NA|TRBJ2-1|TRBV5-1
ASSLGGAGNEQF
>TRBD1|TRBJ2-5|TRBV7-3
ASSPTGQGETQY
>TRBD2|TRBJ2-3|TRBV10-2
ATGGPGTDTQY
>NA|TRBJ2-2|TRBV7-8
ASSSHPSYTGELF
>NA|TRBJ1-5|TRBV10-2
ASSESGSHQPQH
>NA|TRBJ2-7|TRBV5-4
ASSSPGNWTYEQY